This T cell receptor (beta chain) emerged from a study of Graves' ophthalmopathy and Graves' hyperthyroidism (dated by TCRdb to the late 2010s). Describing the broader study: Peripheral blood was collected before any treatment was given, at the time of initial diagnosis. To explore V-J signatures that distinguish ophthalmopathy from hyperthyroidism, a discovery set of about a hundred patients was enrolled, made up of around 44 with ophthalmopathy and 57 with stable hyperthyroidism. In more than five hyperthyroidism patients, T-cell repertoires of thyroid tissue and blood were compared. The study used signatures of the TCR beta repertoire to tell Graves' ophthalmopathy apart from Graves' hyperthyroidism and to predict which patients would progress to ophthalmopathy. An independent validation cohort comprised some 19 hyperthyroidism patients and 15 to 17 patients who later progressed from hyperthyroidism to ophthalmopathy. Following sample collection, hyperthyroidism patients were given methimazole at a starting dose of 30 mg daily, and ophthalmopathy patients were given high-dose intravenous methylprednisolone. In total, 135 blood samples were TCR-sequenced: some 43 ophthalmopathy, about 75 hyperthyroidism and some 17 hyperthyroidism-to-ophthalmopathy patients.

Study-wide conclusions, independent of this receptor: Sample size was not predetermined statistically, and investigators were not blinded to group allocation. In validation, the model predicted ophthalmopathy progression with about 70% sensitivity and approximately 78% specificity; 12 predicted patients were CT-confirmed with GO in a median of 6.5 months. Most of the expanded thyroid clonotypes with a frequency above 0.001 were also detected in blood, and it was suggested that the thyroid immune response may be reflected by blood repertoires. In cross-validation, the 13-signature model distinguished ophthalmopathy from stable hyperthyroidism with 87.88% sensitivity and around 81% specificity, while in the test set the corresponding values were roughly 80% and 75%.

The germline V gene specifies SGHDT as CDR1 and YYEEEE as CDR2. Trimming costs V 3 bases and J 0 bases, and their ends lie 7 bases apart. Spanning cysteine to phenylalanine, the CDR3 consists of 15 amino acids. The read is trimmed to its CDR3 DNA, 45 bases read in frame from base 1. For repertoire sequencing, the TCR beta CDR3 regions were amplified from RNA transcripts. HTBI primers and the Qiagen OneStep RT-PCR kit were used in a first-round RT-PCR, which was followed by a second-round multiplex PCR, size selection and purification. The libraries underwent paired-end sequencing with 100 bp reads on an Illumina HiSeq2000. Concerning the study's data processing: SOAPnuke was used to process the reads, throwing out any read that had adapters, had uncalled bases, had a mean Phred below 15, or lacked an exact constant-primer or identifier match. High-quality paired reads were merged with COPE v1.2.5. Each unique nucleotide sequence was treated as a clonotype, and MiTCR v1.1 was used to align the clonotypes to the IMGT TRB V, D and J references. Analysis was restricted to V-J combinations with a frequency above 0.0001, which covered roughly 99% of repertoires. For each V-J combination, a TCR clonal expansion and chaos score was defined as the ratio of F50 clonal expansion to chaos observed in the TCRdist matrix. Welch's t-statistics and random forest were used to narrow the features down to 10 to 15 V-J combinations, which were then fed into a naive Bayes classifier. The similarity between thyroid and blood repertoires was quantified using the Morisita-Horn index. TCRdb reworked the public reads: Q25 trimming with fastp, MiXCR clone assembly, productive beta chains retained. Each entry is one CDR3 protein sequence, shown with its most common DNA and genes. For this entry, the V and J calls and clone size follow TCRdb and not the study's own pipeline. In this sample the table shows about 740,000 distinct CDR3 sequences, roughly 41% of which occur a single time. Jointly, the top ten make up approximately 43% of the sample.

The ophthalmopathy patients had moderately to severely active disease, with a Clinical Activity Score of 3 or higher, a NOSPECS grade of 4 or higher, and a disease duration of less than 3 months. Anyone with other autoimmune diseases, uncontrolled infections, pregnancy or lactation was excluded from the study. Diagnosis was based on clinical symptoms, serum thyroxine, TRAb, thyroid ultrasound and orbital computed tomography. Ficoll-Paque density gradient centrifugation was used to isolate PBMCs from about 10 ml of fresh peripheral blood. Total RNA was extracted with Trizol reagent and quality-checked on an Agilent 2100 Bioanalyzer. This clonotype was seen many times. The antigen this receptor binds is unknown. Per-base qualities were not stored, and no clone one base away is much larger.

The TCR was taken from an adult man with Graves' ophthalmopathy. Sequenced: peripheral blood. The V and J genes are TRBV5-6 and TRBJ2-6; no D gene call is confident. The nucleotide sequence reads TGTGCCAGCAGCTATCCCTCCTCTGGGGCCAACGTCCTGACTTTC. Its protein is CASSYPSSGANVLTF. This CDR3, with the reference TRBV5-6 and TRBJ2-6 proteins standing in past its ends, gives the full variable domain DAGVTQSPTHLIKTRGQQVTLRCSPKSGHDTVSWYQQALGQGPQFIFQYYEEEERQRGNFPDRFSGHQFPNYSSELNVNALLLGDSALYLCASSYPSSGANVLTFGAGSRLTVL.